Listed here are 13 T cell receptor beta chains from one sample, sequenced in a study of cytomegalovirus exposure and HLA in healthy donors. Primers for the PCR totalled 60 Vbeta and 13 Jbeta. TCRdb's table, derived via immunoSEQ multiplex PCR, lists solely in-frame clones and lacks some. The data contain 210,000 or so clones, around 83% of them seen just once; the ten biggest clones take up more than 1.3%. The source material was PBMCs. Every receptor here comes from a girl aged 5 to 17 in good health and CMV-seronegative.

The sample holds a few counts of this clone. This rearrangement joins TRBV6-5 to TRBJ2-7, with 10 positions matching TRBD1. The CDR3 is made up of 12 amino acids. Germline trimming cut 6 bases from V and 11 bases from J; bases unmatched to any gene: 7. Looked up from germline, CDR1 is MNHEY and CDR2 is SVGAGI. CDR3 in amino acids: CASRLTGGAEYF. In DNA form, the CDR3 reads TGTGCCAGCAGACTGACAGGGGGCGCAGAGTACTTC.

The V and J genes are TRBV5-1 and TRBJ2-7; 7 positions agree with TRBD2. V shed 0 bases and J 7 bases; nucleotides not matched to a gene: 13. This CDR3 comprises 16 residues. Germline V gives CDR1 SGHRS, CDR2 YFSETQ. The chain's CDR3 is CASSLVLTGGPKEQYF. In DNA form, the CDR3 reads TGCGCCAGCAGCTTGGTCTTGACGGGGGGACCGAAGGAGCAGTACTTC.

The chain carries TRBV7-2 and TRBJ2-4; TRBD2 agrees at 7 bases. The CDR3 has 14 amino acids. V shed 0 bases, J shed 7 bases, and the junction held 3 bases outside the gene matches. Germline V CDR1 and CDR2: SGHTA, FQGNSA. For the CDR3, the DNA is TGTGCCAGCAGCTTAGCGGGAGGGAGGAACATTCAGTACTTC. Residues: CASSLAGGRNIQYF.

This clone occurred once. The rearrangement joins TRBV5-1 to TRBJ1-2; D remains ambiguous. V lost 4 bases to trimming and J lost 10 bases, with 17 bases between them. This CDR3 spans 13 amino acids. The germline gives CDR1 SGHRS, CDR2 YFSETQ. This CDR3 is CASSTDSLRLYTF. In nucleotides, the CDR3 is TGCGCCAGCAGCACGGACTCCCTGAGGCTCTACACCTTC.

A single count supports this clone. The rearrangement links TRBV30 to TRBJ1-1; D unclear. This CDR3 region has 14 residues. Per the germline V gene, CDR1 is GTSNPN and CDR2 is SVGIG (reference sequence). The germline V and J ends were trimmed by 0 bases and 1 base, with 9 bases remaining between them. The CDR3 DNA reads TGTGCCTGGAGTGTATACACGAAGAACACTGAAGCTTTCTTT. Translation: CAWSVYTKNTEAFF. Full variable domain (outside the CDR3, taken from reference TRBV30 and TRBJ1-1): SQTIHQWPATLVQPVGSPLSLECTVEGTSNPNLYWYRQAAGRGLQLLFYSVGIGQISSEVPQNLSASRPQDRQFILSSKKLLLSDSGFYLCAWSVYTKNTEAFFGQGTRLTVV.

This clone was recorded a few times. As DNA, the CDR3 is TGCGCCAGCAGCCAAGTATGGACAGAAAACTATGGCTACACCTTC. It translates to CASSQVWTENYGYTF. The rearrangement joins TRBV4-1 to TRBJ1-2; the D gene is possibly TRBD1 (6 bases). The germline CDR1 and CDR2 sequences are MGHRA and YSYEKL. The CDR3 spans 15 residues. With 1 base removed from V and 2 bases from J, the gap between germline ends came to 11 bases.

The genes are TRBV19 and TRBJ1-4; weak D call: TRBD1 (6 bases). Germline values: CDR1 LNHDA, CDR2 SQIVND (reference sequence). The CDR3 has 14 amino acids. Trimming left V 6 bases short and J 7 bases short, with 15 bases between. This CDR3 is CASRPGTQVEKLFF. As DNA, the CDR3 is TGTGCCAGTAGGCCCGGGACACAAGTTGAAAAACTGTTTTTT.

This clone turned up a few times. The V and J genes are TRBV28 and TRBJ1-2; TRBD1 agrees at 9 bases. The CDR3 sequence is 12 residues long. Germline V gene data show CDR1 as MDHEN and CDR2 as SYDVKM. Germline trimming cut 8 bases from V and 7 bases from J; bases unmatched to any gene: 5. DNA for the CDR3: TGTGCCAGCGAGGACAGGGGACGTGGCTACACCTTC. Its protein product is CASEDRGRGYTF.

This rearrangement joins TRBV19 to TRBJ2-7; 8 positions match TRBD2. Losses at the gene ends were 7 bases for V and 1 base for J; bases not matched to a gene: 6. Germline V gene lookup returns CDR1 LNHDA and CDR2 SQIVND (reference sequence). The CDR3 totals 14 residues. The CDR3 nucleotides are TGTGCCAGTAAGCGGGAGAAAGCTTCCTACGAGCAGTACTTC. Protein product: CASKREKASYEQYF. The whole variable domain, remainder taken from reference TRBV19 and TRBJ2-7, is DGGITQSPKYLFRKEGQNVTLSCEQNLNHDAMYWYRQDPGQGLRLIYYSQIVNDFQKGDIAEGYSVSREKKESFPLTVTSAQKNPTAFYLCASKREKASYEQYFGPGTRLTVT.

This chain uses TRBV30 with TRBJ2-7; 11 bases line up with TRBD2. The CDR3 is 16 amino acids. Germline assignment: CDR1 GTSNPN and CDR2 SVGIG (reference sequence). V dropped 1 base and J dropped 0; count of bases not matched to a gene: 5. CDR3 bases: TGTGCCTGGAGTGGACTAGCGGGGCTAAGCTCCTACGAGCAGTACTTC. As protein: CAWSGLAGLSSYEQYF.

Only a few counts were recorded for this clone. This rearrangement joins TRBV4-3 to TRBJ1-2, with D uncertain. The CDR3 runs 12 residues. Trimming left V 1 base short and J 6 bases short, with 6 bases between. Germline assignment: CDR1 LGHNA and CDR2 YSLEER. The CDR3 DNA is TGCGCCAGCAGCCAAGGAGAAAATGGCTACACCTTC. The encoded protein is CASSQGENGYTF.

The V gene is TRBV28, the J gene TRBJ1-2; D not resolved. This CDR3 comprises 15 residues. V lost 5 bases, J lost 2 bases, and 15 bases lay in between. CDR1 and CDR2 from the germline V gene are MDHEN and SYDVKM. CDR3 amino acids: CASSLMTSTNYGYTF. CDR3 DNA sequence: TGTGCCAGCAGTCTAATGACATCTACAAACTATGGCTACACCTTC.

The chain uses TRBV30 and TRBJ2-2; TRBD2 matches 7 bases. CDR1 and CDR2 (germline): GTSNPN, SVGIG (reference sequence). This CDR3 spans 14 amino acids. V lost 2 bases, J lost 5 bases, and 5 bases stayed unmatched. The CDR3 DNA reads as TGTGCCTGGAGTCGAATGGGAGGGACCGGGGAGCTGTTTTTT. Amino acid sequence: CAWSRMGGTGELFF.